The 18 T cell receptor beta chains reported below all come from one sample, sequenced in a study of early T cells in non-severe SARS-CoV-2 infection. Using its own MiXCR run on the 5' RACE reads, TCRdb lists one record per CDR3 protein. The sample lists some 45,000 distinct CDR3 sequences; approximately 9% were seen once. The source material was whole blood, sampled at baseline. These receptors all stem from an adult who was a healthcare worker with PCR-confirmed SARS-CoV-2 infection or an uninfected control (not recorded which).

In its sample, this clonotype was seen many times. The junction differs from germline at one of its ends, possibly a read error. This sequence joins TRBV6-5 and TRBJ1-5; no clear D. The CDR3 has 14 residues. CDR1 MNHEY and CDR2 SVGAGI come from the germline V gene. The CDR3 here is CASRKLDSSQPQHF. CDR3 coding DNA: TGTGCCAGCAGGAAACTTGATAGCAGTCAGCCCCAGCATTTT.

This clonotype was counted many times. The V gene is TRBV20-1, the J gene TRBJ2-3; 10 bases agree with TRBD2. The length of the CDR3 is 14 residues. Germline V gives CDR1 DFQATT, CDR2 SNEGSKA (reference sequence). Trimming at V came to 5 bases and at J to 2 bases, leaving 4 bases not matched to a gene. CDR3 nucleotides: TGCAGTGCTCCTCTAGCGGGGGCCACAGATACGCAGTATTTT. It encodes CSAPLAGATDTQYF.

In its sample, this clonotype was seen a few times. The CDR3 DNA reads TGCGCCAGCAGCCAAGAAACTGTGGGGACTGAAGCTTTCTTT. Residues: CASSQETVGTEAFF. V is TRBV4-3 and J is TRBJ1-1, with D unclear. CDR1 and CDR2 (germline): LGHNA, YSLEER. V lost 0 bases and J 5 bases, leaving 10 bases between the germline ends. The CDR3 covers 14 residues.

This clonotype came up many times. CDR3 residues: CASGSGQKNTEAFF. Written as DNA, the CDR3 is TGTGCTAGTGGTTCGGGACAAAAGAACACTGAAGCTTTCTTT. This rearrangement joins TRBV12-5 to TRBJ1-1; perhaps TRBD1 as D (6 bases). CDR1 is LGHNT and CDR2 is FRNRAP in the germline V gene. Trimming pared 4 bases from V and 1 base from J, leaving 10 bases between. The CDR3 extends over 14 amino acids. The entire variable domain, with the rest obtained from reference TRBV12-5 and TRBJ1-1, is as follows: DARVTQTPRHKVTEMGQEVTMRCQPILGHNTVFWYRQTMMQGLELLAYFRNRAPLDDSGMPKDRFSAEMPDATLATLKIQPSEPRDSAVYFCASGSGQKNTEAFFGQGTRLTVV.

Many counts were recorded for this clonotype. The V call is TRBV20-1, the J call TRBJ2-6, with 7 bases identical to TRBD1. The trim removed 6 bases at V and 0 bases at J, leaving 17 bases unmatched. Looked up from germline, CDR1 is DFQATT and CDR2 is SNEGSKA (reference sequence). The CDR3 has 19 amino acids. The chain's CDR3 is CSALVDRDSAFSGANVLTF. The CDR3 region has the DNA TGCAGTGCCCTTGTGGATCGGGACAGTGCTTTCTCTGGGGCCAACGTCCTGACTTTC.

This clonotype appeared many times. In nucleotides, the CDR3 is TGTGCCAGCAGCTTTCGCAGGGGGGTAAACACCGGGGAGCTGTTTTTT. This codes for CASSFRRGVNTGELFF. J is TRBJ2-2 and V is TRBV7-9; D is possibly TRBD1 (7 bases). Germline CDR1 reads SEHNR; CDR2 reads FQNEAQ (reference sequence). Trimming removed 3 bases from V and 2 bases from J, with 13 bases in between. The CDR3 consists of 16 residues. The full variable domain, its missing parts supplied by reference TRBV7-9 and TRBJ2-2, is DTGVSQNPRHKITKRGQNVTFRCDPISEHNRLYWYRQTLGQGPEFLTYFQNEAQLEKSRLLSDRFSAERPKGSFSTLEIQRTEQGDSAMYLCASSFRRGVNTGELFFGEGSRLTVL.

The CDR3 spells CASSTGEGQPQHF. CDR3 nucleotide sequence: TGTGCCAGCAGTACAGGGGAAGGGCAGCCCCAGCATTTT. The V and J genes are TRBV2 and TRBJ1-5; TRBD1 matches at 7 bases. Losses at the gene ends were 5 bases for V and 7 bases for J; bases not matched to a gene: 5. Germline V gene sequence: CDR1 SNHLY, CDR2 FYNNEI. The CDR3 has 13 amino acids.

This clonotype showed up many times. This chain joins TRBV28 and TRBJ2-3; TRBD2 matches 9 bases. V dropped 7 bases and J dropped 2; count of bases not matched to a gene: 7. CDR3 size: 15 residues. Germline values: CDR1 MDHEN, CDR2 SYDVKM. The CDR3 region is CASTISGRTTDTQYF. In nucleotides, the CDR3 is TGTGCCAGCACCATTAGCGGGAGAACCACAGATACGCAGTATTTT.

The table lists this clonotype with many counts. The chain is built from TRBV7-8 and TRBJ2-5; 10 bases align to TRBD2. Germline CDR1 SGHVS, CDR2 FQNEAQ. The CDR3 runs to 16 residues. The ends lost 3 bases at V and 2 bases at J; junction bases unmatched: 6. CDR3 residues: CASSFLAGGLQETQYF. The DNA of the CDR3 is TGTGCCAGCAGCTTCTTAGCGGGGGGACTTCAAGAGACCCAGTACTTC.

This clonotype has a handful of counts. The CDR3 sequence: CASSLTTYNEQFF. CDR3 in DNA: TGTGCCAGCAGCCTAACTACCTACAATGAGCAGTTCTTC. The J gene is TRBJ2-1, the V gene TRBV7-6; the D is unclear. Per germline, CDR1 SGHVS and CDR2 FNYEAQ. V shed 5 bases and J shed 2 bases, with 7 bases lying between them. There are 13 residues in the CDR3. Complete variable domain (other parts from reference TRBV7-6 and TRBJ2-1): GAGVSQSPRYKVTKRGQDVALRCDPISGHVSLYWYRQALGQGPEFLTYFNYEAQQDKSGLPNDRFSAERPEGSISTLTIQRTEQRDSAMYRCASSLTTYNEQFFGPGTRLTVL.

This clonotype was counted only a few times. This rearrangement joins TRBV9 to TRBJ1-1; D gene ambiguous. CDR3 size: 15 residues. The V gene's germline CDR1 is SGDLS and CDR2 YYNGEE. Trimming stripped 0 bases from V and 1 base from J, with 10 bases between. The CDR3 nucleotides read TGTGCCAGCAGCGTAGCTCCCCCAGGGAACACTGAAGCTTTCTTT. It translates to CASSVAPPGNTEAFF.

This clonotype was counted between two and nine times. This chain connects TRBV29-1 to TRBJ1-2, with 7 bases aligning to TRBD1. The CDR3 has 14 amino acids. Unmatched junction bases numbered 10, after V lost 6 bases and J lost 3 bases. The germline V gene has CDR1 SQVTM and CDR2 ANQGSEA. For the CDR3, the DNA is TGCAGCGTGGGGCCGCGACAGGGTTACTATGGCTACACCTTC. Encoded protein: CSVGPRQGYYGYTF.

This clonotype was picked up a small number of times. The rearrangement joins TRBV7-2 to TRBJ2-1, with TRBD2 identical over 8 bases. V trimming: 4 bases; J trimming: 0 bases; junction bases outside the gene matches: 5. The CDR3 length is 16 residues. The germline V gene encodes CDR1 SGHTA and CDR2 FQGNSA. CDR3: CASSYRGGSSYNEQFF. CDR3 in DNA: TGTGCCAGCAGCTACCGGGGGGGGAGCTCCTACAATGAGCAGTTCTTC.

The gene calls are TRBV6-4 and TRBJ2-3, with no clear D. V lost 6 bases and J 0 bases, leaving 10 bases between the germline ends. Germline V gives CDR1 MRHNA, CDR2 SNTAGT. This CDR3 is built from 14 residues. The CDR3 is CASSALSSTDTQYF. CDR3 sequence (DNA): TGTGCCAGCAGCGCCCTTTCGAGCACAGATACGCAGTATTTT.

This clonotype was detected only a few times. The V call is TRBV11-2, the J call TRBJ2-2, with a possible D match to TRBD1 (5 bases). Per germline, CDR1 SGHAT and CDR2 FQNNGV. The V and J ends lost 5 bases and 3 bases respectively, with 10 bases between them. The CDR3 totals 14 residues. CDR3 amino acids: CASSTDRDTGELFF. For the CDR3, the DNA is TGTGCCAGCAGCACCGACAGAGACACCGGGGAGCTGTTTTTT.

This clonotype has just a few counts. The chain links TRBV11-2 to TRBJ1-5, with TRBD1 identical over 12 bases. The CDR3 has 15 amino acids. V shed 5 bases and J 6 bases; nucleotides not matched to a gene: 5. Germline loops: CDR1 SGHAT, CDR2 FQNNGV. CDR3 DNA sequence: TGTGCCAGCAGCAGGGACAGGGGGCTTATTCAGCCCCAGCATTTT. Encoded protein: CASSRDRGLIQPQHF.

The chain joins TRBV18 to TRBJ1-4; TRBD1 matches at 7 bases. CDR1 is KGHSH, CDR2 LQKENI, per germline. The CDR3 covers 14 residues. With 3 bases clipped from V and 2 bases from J, the junction kept 0 bases outside the gene matches. The CDR3 DNA sequence: TGTGCCAGCTCACCGACAGGGACTAATGAAAAACTGTTTTTT. This translates into CASSPTGTNEKLFF.

This clonotype was observed a few times. The rearrangement joins TRBV24-1 to TRBJ2-1; D may match TRBD1 or TRBD2 (5 bases each). The CDR3 has 17 amino acids. Looked up from germline, CDR1 is KGHDR and CDR2 is SFDVKD. V gave up 3 bases and J gave up 4 bases, with 18 bases separating them. The CDR3, as DNA: TGTGCCACCAGTGATCCAAATCCGGGACCGAGATACAATGAGCAGTTCTTC. This sequence encodes CATSDPNPGPRYNEQFF.